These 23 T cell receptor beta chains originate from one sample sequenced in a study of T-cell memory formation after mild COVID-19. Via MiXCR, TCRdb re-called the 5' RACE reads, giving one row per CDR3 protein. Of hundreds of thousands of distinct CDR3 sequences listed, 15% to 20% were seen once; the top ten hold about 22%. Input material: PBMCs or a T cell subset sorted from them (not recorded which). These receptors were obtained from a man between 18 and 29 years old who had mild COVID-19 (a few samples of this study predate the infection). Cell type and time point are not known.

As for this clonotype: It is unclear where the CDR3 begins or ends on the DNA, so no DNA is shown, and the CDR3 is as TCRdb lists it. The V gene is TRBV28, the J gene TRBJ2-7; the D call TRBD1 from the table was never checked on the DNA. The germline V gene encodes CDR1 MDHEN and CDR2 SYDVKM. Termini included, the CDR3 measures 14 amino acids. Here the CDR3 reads CASSSSTGYYEQYV.

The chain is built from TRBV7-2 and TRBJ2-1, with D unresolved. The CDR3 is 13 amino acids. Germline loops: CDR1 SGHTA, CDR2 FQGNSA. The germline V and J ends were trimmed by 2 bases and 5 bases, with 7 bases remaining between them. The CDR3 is CASSLWVDNEQFF. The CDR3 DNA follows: TGTGCCAGCAGCTTATGGGTGGACAATGAGCAGTTCTTC.

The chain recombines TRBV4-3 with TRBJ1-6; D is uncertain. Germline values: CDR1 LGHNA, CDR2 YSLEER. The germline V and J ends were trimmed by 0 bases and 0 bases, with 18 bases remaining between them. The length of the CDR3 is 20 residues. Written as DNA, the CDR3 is TGCGCCAGCAGCCAAGATCACGTCAGGTGGCTGAGCTCCTATAATTCACCCCTCCACTTT. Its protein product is CASSQDHVRWLSSYNSPLHF.

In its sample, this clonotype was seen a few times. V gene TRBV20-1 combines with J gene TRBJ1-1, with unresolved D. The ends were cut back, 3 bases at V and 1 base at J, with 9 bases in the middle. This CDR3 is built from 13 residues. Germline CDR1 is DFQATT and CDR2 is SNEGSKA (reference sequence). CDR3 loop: CSASLQSNTEAFF. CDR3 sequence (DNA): TGCAGTGCTAGTCTACAGTCGAACACTGAAGCTTTCTTT.

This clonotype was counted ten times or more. The CDR3 DNA reads TGCGCCAGCAGCTTGGGTGGACAGGGCCACTACGAGCAGTACGTC. As protein: CASSLGGQGHYEQYV. The rearrangement uses TRBV5-1 and TRBJ2-7; 8 positions agree with TRBD1. CDR3 length: 15 residues. Germline lookup yields CDR1 SGHRS and CDR2 YFSETQ. J lost 3 bases, V lost 0 bases, and 5 bases had no gene match.

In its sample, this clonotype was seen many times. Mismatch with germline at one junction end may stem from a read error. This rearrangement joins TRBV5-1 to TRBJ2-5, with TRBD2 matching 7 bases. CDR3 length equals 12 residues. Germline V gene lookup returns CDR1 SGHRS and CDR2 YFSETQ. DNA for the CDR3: TGTGCCAGCAGCTTAGCGGGAGAGACCCAGTACTTC. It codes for CASSLAGETQYF.

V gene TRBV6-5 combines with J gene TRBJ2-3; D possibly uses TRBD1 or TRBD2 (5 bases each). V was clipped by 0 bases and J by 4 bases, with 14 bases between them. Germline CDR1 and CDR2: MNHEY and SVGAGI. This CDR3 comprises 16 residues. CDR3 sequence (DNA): TGTGCCAGCAGTTACTCGGGGGTGGTGAGCCCAGATACGCAGTATTTT. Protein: CASSYSGVVSPDTQYF.

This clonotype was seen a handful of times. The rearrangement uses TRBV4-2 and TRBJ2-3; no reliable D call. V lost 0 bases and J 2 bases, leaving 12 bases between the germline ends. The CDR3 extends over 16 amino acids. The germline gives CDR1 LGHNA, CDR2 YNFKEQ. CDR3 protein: CASSQDPGSHTDTQYF. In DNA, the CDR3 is TGTGCCAGCAGCCAAGATCCGGGCAGCCACACAGATACGCAGTATTTT.

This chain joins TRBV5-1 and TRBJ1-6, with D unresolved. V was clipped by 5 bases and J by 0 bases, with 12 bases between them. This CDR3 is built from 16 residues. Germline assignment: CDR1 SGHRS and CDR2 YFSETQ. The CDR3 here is CASRPTLGSYNSPLHF. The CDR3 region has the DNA TGCGCCAGCAGACCAACGCTAGGCTCCTATAATTCACCCCTCCACTTT. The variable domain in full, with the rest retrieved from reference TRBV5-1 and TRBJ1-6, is KAGVTQTPRYLIKTRGQQVTLSCSPISGHRSVSWYQQTPGQGLQFLFEYFSETQRNKGNFPGRFSGRQFSNSRSEMNVSTLELGDSALYLCASRPTLGSYNSPLHFGNGTRLTVT.

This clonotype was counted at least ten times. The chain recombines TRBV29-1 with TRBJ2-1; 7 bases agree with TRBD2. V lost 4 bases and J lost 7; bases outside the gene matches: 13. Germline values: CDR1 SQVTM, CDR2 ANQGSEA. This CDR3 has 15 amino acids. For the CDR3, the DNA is TGCAGCGTTGTAAATCGGGCGGGGGTCTTAAATGAGCAGTTCTTC. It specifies CSVVNRAGVLNEQFF.

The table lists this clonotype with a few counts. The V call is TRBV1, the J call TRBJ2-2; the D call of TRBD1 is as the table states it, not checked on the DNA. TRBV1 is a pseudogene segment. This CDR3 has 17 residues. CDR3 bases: TGCACCAGCAGCCAAGTTCGGTGGGGGGCGAACACCGGGGAGCTGTTTTTT. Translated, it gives CTSSQVRWGANTGELFF.

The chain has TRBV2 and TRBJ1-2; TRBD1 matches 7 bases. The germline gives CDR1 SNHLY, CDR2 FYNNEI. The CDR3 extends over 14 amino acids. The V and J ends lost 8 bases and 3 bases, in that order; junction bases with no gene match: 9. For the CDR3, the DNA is TGTGCCAGCCCCGACAGGGCTTTCGACTATGGCTACACCTTC. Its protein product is CASPDRAFDYGYTF. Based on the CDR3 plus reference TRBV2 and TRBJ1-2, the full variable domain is EPEVTQTPSHQVTQMGQEVILRCVPISNHLYFYWYRQILGQKVEFLVSFYNNEISEKSEIFDDQFSVERPDGSNFTLKIRSTKLEDSAMYFCASPDRAFDYGYTFGSGTRLTVV.

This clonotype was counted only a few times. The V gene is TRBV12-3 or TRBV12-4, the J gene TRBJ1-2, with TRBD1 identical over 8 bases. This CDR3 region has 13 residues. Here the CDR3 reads CVPGQGINYGYTF. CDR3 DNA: TGTGTCCCCGGACAGGGTATAAACTATGGCTACACCTTC.

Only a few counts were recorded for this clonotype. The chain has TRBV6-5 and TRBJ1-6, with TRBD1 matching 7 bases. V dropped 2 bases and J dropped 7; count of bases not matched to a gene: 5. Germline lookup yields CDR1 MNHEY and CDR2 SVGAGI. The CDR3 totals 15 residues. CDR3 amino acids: CASSYRTGDNSPLHF. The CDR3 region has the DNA TGTGCCAGCAGTTACCGCACAGGGGACAATTCACCCCTCCACTTT.

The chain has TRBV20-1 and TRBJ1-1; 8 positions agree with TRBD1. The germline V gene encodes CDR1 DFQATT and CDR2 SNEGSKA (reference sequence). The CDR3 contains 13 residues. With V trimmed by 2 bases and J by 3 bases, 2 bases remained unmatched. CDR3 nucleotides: TGCAGTGCTAGACAGGGGGCTTACACTGAAGCTTTCTTT. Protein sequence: CSARQGAYTEAFF.

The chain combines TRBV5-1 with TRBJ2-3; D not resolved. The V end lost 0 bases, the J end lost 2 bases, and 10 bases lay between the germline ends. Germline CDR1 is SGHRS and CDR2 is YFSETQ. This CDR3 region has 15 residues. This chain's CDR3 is CASSLAGPYTDTQYF. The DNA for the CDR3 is TGCGCCAGCAGCTTGGCCGGCCCATACACAGATACGCAGTATTTT.

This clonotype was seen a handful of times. CDR3 protein: CASSPPNSSGNTIYF. The DNA of the CDR3 is TGTGCCAGCTCACCACCGAACAGCTCTGGAAACACCATATATTTT. The V and J genes are TRBV18 and TRBJ1-3, with D uncertain. V gave up 0 bases and J gave up 0 bases, with 6 bases separating them. Per germline, CDR1 KGHSH and CDR2 LQKENI. This CDR3 is 15 amino acids long.

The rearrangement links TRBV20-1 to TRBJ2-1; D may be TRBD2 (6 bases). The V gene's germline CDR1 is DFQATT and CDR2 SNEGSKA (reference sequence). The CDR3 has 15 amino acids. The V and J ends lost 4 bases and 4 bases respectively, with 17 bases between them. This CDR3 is CSANPFRGEYNEQFF. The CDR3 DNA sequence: TGCAGTGCTAATCCTTTCCGCGGGGAATACAATGAGCAGTTCTTC.

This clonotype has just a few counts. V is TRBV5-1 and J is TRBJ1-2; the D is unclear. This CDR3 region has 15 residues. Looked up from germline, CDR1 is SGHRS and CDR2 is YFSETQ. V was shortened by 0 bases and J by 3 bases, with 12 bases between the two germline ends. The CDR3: CASSLDSPLDYGYTF. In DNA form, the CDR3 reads TGCGCCAGCAGCTTGGACTCCCCTCTGGACTATGGCTACACCTTC.

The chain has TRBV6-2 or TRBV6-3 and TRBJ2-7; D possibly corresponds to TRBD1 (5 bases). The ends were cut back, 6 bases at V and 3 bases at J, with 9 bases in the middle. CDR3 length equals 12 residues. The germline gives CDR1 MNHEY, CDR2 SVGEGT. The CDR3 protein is CASSQDSYEQYF. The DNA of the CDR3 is TGTGCCAGCAGCCAAGACAGCTACGAGCAGTACTTC.

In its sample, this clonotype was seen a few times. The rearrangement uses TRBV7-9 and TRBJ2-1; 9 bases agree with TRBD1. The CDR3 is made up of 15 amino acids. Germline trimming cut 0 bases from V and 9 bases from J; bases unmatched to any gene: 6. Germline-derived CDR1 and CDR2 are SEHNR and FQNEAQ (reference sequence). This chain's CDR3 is CASSLAGTGFGEQFF. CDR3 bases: TGTGCCAGCAGCTTAGCGGGGACAGGGTTTGGTGAGCAGTTCTTC. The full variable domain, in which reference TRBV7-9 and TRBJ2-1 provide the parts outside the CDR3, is DTGVSQNPRHKITKRGQNVTFRCDPISEHNRLYWYRQTLGQGPEFLTYFQNEAQLEKSRLLSDRFSAERPKGSFSTLEIQRTEQGDSAMYLCASSLAGTGFGEQFFGPGTRLTVL.

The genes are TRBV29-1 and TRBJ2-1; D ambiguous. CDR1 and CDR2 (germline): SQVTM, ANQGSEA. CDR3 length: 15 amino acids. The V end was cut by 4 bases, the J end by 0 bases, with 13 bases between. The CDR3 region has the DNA TGCAGCGTTGTCGGCGGAGACAACTCCTACAATGAGCAGTTCTTC. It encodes CSVVGGDNSYNEQFF.

The CDR3 protein is CASREVFRVETQYF. In nucleotides, the CDR3 is TGCGCCAGCAGAGAGGTGTTCCGGGTGGAGACCCAGTACTTC. The genes are TRBV10-2 and TRBJ2-5; D is unclear. The CDR3 runs to 14 residues. Per germline, CDR1 WSHSY and CDR2 SAAADI. V gave up 6 bases and J gave up 5 bases, with 16 bases separating them.